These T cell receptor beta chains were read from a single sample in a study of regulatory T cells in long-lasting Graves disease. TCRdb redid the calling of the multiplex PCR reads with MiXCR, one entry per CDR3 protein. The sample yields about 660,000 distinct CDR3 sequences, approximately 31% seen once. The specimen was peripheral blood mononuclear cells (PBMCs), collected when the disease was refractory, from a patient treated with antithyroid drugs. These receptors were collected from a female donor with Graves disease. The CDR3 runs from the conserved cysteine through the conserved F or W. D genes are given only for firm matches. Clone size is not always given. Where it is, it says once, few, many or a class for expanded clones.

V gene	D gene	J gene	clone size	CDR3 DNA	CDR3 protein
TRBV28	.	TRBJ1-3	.	TGTGCCAGCAGTCCCGGACAGATCTCTGGAAACACCATATATTTT	CASSPGQISGNTIYF
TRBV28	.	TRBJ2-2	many	TGTGCCAGCAGAAACTGGGACAAGACCCGCGCGAACACCGGGGAGCTGTTTTTT	CASRNWDKTRANTGELFF
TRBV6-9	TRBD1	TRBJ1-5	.	TGTGCCAGCAGTTACCCATCCACAGGGGCCGATCAGCCCCAGCATTTT	CASSYPSTGADQPQHF
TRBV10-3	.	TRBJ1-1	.	TGTGCCATCAGTGACGTGAGGGGGACTGAAGCTTTCTTT	CAISDVRGTEAFF
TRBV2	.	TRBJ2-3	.	TGTGCCACCGCGCGGGCGCCCACAGATACGCAGTATTTT	CATARAPTDTQYF
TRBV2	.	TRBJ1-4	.	TGTGCCGTCGAGTCTCAGGGATTCGAAAAACTGTTTTTT	CAVESQGFEKLFF
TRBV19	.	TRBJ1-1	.	TGTGCCAGCGCGCCCCGGGGGGTCTCTGAAGCTTTCTTT	CASAPRGVSEAFF
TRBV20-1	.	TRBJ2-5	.	TGCAGTGCTAGAGATTTCGGGCAGGGAGAGACCCAGTACTTC	CSARDFGQGETQYF
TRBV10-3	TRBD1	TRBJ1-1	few	TGTGCCATCAGCCAGGACAGGAGGAACACTGAAGCTTTCTTT	CAISQDRRNTEAFF
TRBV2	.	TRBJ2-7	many	TGTGCCAGCAGTGACGATGGCGAGCAGTACTTC	CASSDDGEQYF